Given below is one T cell receptor beta chain in context. Unique molecular identifiers were added to individual cDNA molecules. In TCRdb, the 5' RACE reads were re-called with MiXCR into one record per CDR3 protein. The sample has about 88,000 distinct CDR3 sequences; about 16% are singletons. The entry originates in a study of early T cells in non-severe SARS-CoV-2 infection. V lost 0 bases, J lost 7 bases, and 16 bases lay in between. Germline assignment: CDR1 LGHNA and CDR2 YSLEER. The CDR3 length is 15 residues. The clonotype comes from an adult who was a healthcare worker with PCR-confirmed SARS-CoV-2 infection or an uninfected control (not recorded which). Sequencing input: whole blood. The chain combines TRBV4-3 with TRBJ2-7; possible D gene TRBD2, 5 bases. CDR3 loop: CASSQDSERREEQYF. The CDR3 nucleotides read TGCGCCAGCAGCCAAGATTCCGAGCGTCGGGAAGAGCAGTACTTC.